This T cell receptor (beta chain) was observed in a study of Graves' ophthalmopathy and Graves' hyperthyroidism (dated 2018 in TCRdb). With respect to the entire study: Peripheral blood was collected at initial diagnosis, prior to any treatment. To tell Graves' ophthalmopathy apart from Graves' hyperthyroidism, and to predict which patients would progress to ophthalmopathy, the study relied on TCR beta repertoire signatures. In total, around 130 blood samples were TCR-sequenced: fewer than 50 ophthalmopathy, some 75 hyperthyroidism and roughly 17 hyperthyroidism-to-ophthalmopathy patients. To explore V-J signatures that separate ophthalmopathy from hyperthyroidism, a discovery set of about a hundred patients was enrolled, consisting of about 45 with ophthalmopathy and under 65 with stable hyperthyroidism. The independent validation cohort included 18 to 20 hyperthyroidism patients plus 17 patients who later progressed from hyperthyroidism to ophthalmopathy. T-cell repertoires of thyroid tissue and blood were compared in six hyperthyroidism patients. Following sample collection, hyperthyroidism patients were given methimazole at a starting dose of 30 mg daily, and ophthalmopathy patients were given high-dose intravenous methylprednisolone. The roughly 100 discovery patients were randomly divided into training and test sets at a 7:3 ratio. What the authors observed across the whole study: Sample size was not statistically predetermined, and group allocation was not concealed from the investigators. In validation, the model predicted ophthalmopathy progression with more than 70% sensitivity and around 72% specificity; 12 predicted patients were CT-confirmed with GO in a median of around 6.5 months. Among expanded thyroid clonotypes with frequency above 0.001, most also showed up in blood, which suggests that blood repertoires may reflect the thyroid immune response. Ophthalmopathy was separated from stable hyperthyroidism by the 13-signature model with roughly 88% sensitivity and 81% to 83% specificity in cross-validation and with 80%/75% in the test set.

The ophthalmopathy patients had moderately to severely active disease, with a Clinical Activity Score of 3 or higher, a NOSPECS grade of 4 or higher, and a disease duration of less than 3 months. Patients were excluded if they had other autoimmune diseases, uncontrolled infections, pregnancy or lactation. Clinical symptoms, serum thyroxine, TRAb, thyroid ultrasound and orbital computed tomography were used for diagnosis. Using Ficoll-Paque density gradient centrifugation, PBMCs were isolated from 10 ml of fresh peripheral blood. Total RNA was extracted with Trizol reagent and quality-checked on an Agilent 2100 Bioanalyzer. TCR beta CDR3 regions were amplified from RNA transcripts for repertoire sequencing. HTBI primers and the Qiagen OneStep RT-PCR kit were used in a first-round RT-PCR, which was followed by a second-round multiplex PCR, size selection and purification. Libraries were sequenced on an Illumina HiSeq2000 using paired-end 100 bp reads. Concerning the study's data processing: SOAPnuke was used to process the reads, removing any read that contained adapters or uncalled bases, had a mean Phred below 15, or lacked an exact match to the constant primer or identifier. COPE v1.2.5 was used to merge the high-quality paired reads. Each unique nucleotide sequence was defined as a clonotype, and clonotypes were aligned to IMGT TRB V, D and J references with MiTCR v1.1. The analysis was limited to V-J combinations with a frequency above 0.0001, which together covered 99.2% of repertoires. A TCR clonal expansion and chaos score per V-J combination was defined as the ratio of F50 clonal expansion to chaos observed in the TCRdist matrix. Welch's t-statistics and random forest were used to reduce features to about a dozen V-J combinations, which were fed into a naive Bayes classifier. The Morisita-Horn index was used to measure how similar the thyroid and blood repertoires were. TCRdb trimmed public reads at Q25 via fastp, called clones via MiXCR and kept in-frame beta chains. Rows are combined by CDR3 protein, so each entry shows the most common genes and DNA. These V and J calls originate from TCRdb's pipeline instead of the authors' own analysis. The sample has over 450,000 distinct CDR3 sequences on record, roughly 14% of them singletons. The ten largest clones capture 9.5% to 10% of the sample.

Trimming at the junction amounts to 2 bases on V and 2 bases on J, and the germline ends lie 12 bases apart. The CDR3 sequence holds 14 residues, the cysteine and phenylalanine included. The CDR3 DNA has 42 bases and is translated from base 1. Reading the germline V gene (reference sequence) gives CDR1 DFQATT and CDR2 SNEGSKA. This clonotype was recorded many times. This clone's antigen is unknown. Base-call qualities are not available, and no considerably larger clone is one nucleotide away. This receptor was obtained from a woman aged 25-40 years with Graves' ophthalmopathy. Donor details come from another sample of the same person, matched by shared clones. The material sequenced was blood. This chain is built from TRBV20-1 and TRBJ1-2, with no confident D gene call. This receptor carries the CDR3 CSARRRRNNYGYTF. The DNA sequence is as follows: TGCAGTGCTAGACGGAGGCGAAACAACTATGGCTACACCTTC.